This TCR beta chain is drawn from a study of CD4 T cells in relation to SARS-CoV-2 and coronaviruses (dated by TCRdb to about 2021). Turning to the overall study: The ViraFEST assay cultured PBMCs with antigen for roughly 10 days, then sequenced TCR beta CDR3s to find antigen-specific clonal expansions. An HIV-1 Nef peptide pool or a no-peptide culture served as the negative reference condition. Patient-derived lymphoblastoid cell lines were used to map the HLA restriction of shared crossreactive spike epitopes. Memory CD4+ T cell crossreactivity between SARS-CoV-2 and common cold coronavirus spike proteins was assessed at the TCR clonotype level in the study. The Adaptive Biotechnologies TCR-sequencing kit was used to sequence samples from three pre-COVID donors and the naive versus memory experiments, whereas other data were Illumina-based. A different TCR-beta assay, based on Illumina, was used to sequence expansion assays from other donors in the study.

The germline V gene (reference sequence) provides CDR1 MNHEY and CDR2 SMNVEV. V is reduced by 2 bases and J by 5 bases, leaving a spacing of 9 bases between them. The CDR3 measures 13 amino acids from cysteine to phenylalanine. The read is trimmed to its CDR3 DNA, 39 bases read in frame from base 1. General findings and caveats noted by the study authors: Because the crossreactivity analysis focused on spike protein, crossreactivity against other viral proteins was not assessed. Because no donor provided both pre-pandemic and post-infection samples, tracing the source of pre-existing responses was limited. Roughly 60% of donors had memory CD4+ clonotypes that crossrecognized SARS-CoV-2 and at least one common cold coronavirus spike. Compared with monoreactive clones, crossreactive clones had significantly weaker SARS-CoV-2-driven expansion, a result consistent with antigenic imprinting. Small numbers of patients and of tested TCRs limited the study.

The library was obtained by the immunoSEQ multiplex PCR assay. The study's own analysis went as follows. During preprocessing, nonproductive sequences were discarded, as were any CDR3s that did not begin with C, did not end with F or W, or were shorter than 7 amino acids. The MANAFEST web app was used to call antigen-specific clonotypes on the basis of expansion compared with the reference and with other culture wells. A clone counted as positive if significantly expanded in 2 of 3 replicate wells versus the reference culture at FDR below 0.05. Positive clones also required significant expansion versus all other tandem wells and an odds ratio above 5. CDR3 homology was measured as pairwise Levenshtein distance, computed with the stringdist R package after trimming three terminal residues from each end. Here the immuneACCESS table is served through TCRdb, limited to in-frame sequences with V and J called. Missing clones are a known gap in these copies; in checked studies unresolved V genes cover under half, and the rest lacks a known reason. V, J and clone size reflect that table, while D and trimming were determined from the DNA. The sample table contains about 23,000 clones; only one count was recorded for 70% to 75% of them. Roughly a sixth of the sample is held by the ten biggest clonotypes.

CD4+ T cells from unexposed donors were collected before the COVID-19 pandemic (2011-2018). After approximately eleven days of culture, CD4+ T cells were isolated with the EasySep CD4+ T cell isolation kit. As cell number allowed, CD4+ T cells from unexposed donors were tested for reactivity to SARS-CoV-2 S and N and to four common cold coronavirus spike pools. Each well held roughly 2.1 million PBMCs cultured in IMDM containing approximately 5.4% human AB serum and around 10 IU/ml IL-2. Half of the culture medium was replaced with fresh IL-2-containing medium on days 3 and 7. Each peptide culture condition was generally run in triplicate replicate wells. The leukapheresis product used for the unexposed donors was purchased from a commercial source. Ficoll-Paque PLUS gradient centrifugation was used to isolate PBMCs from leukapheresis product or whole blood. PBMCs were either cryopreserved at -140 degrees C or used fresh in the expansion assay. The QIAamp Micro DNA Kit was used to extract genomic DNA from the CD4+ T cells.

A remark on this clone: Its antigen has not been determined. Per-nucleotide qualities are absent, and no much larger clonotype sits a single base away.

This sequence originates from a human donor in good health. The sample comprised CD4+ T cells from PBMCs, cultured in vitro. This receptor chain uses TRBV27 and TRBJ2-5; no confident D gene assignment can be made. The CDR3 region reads CASSLVFQETQYF. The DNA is TGTGCCAGCAGTTTAGTCTTCCAGGAGACCCAGTACTTC.